A single sample gave rise to the 23 T cell receptor beta chains below, sequenced in a study of CD8 T cells in ankylosing spondylitis. TCRdb reprocessed the 5' RACE reads with MiXCR, giving one entry per CDR3 protein. Of some 130,000 distinct CDR3 sequences in the sample, over 10% were seen once. Sequences were obtained from blood, either unsorted or a sorted T cell fraction (not recorded which). Source of these receptors: a female donor with ankylosing spondylitis or in good health (not recorded which).

This clonotype was observed at least ten times. The V call is TRBV5-5, the J call TRBJ2-1; D is uncertain. Germline V gene lookup returns CDR1 SGHKS and CDR2 YYEKEE (reference sequence). The ends were cut back, 3 bases at V and 2 bases at J, with 6 bases in the middle. The CDR3 is 13 residues long. The CDR3 region has the DNA TGTGCCAGCAGCTCCGCTACCTACAATGAGCAGTTCTTC. It specifies CASSSATYNEQFF.

This clonotype has at least ten counts. The rearrangement uses TRBV20-1 and TRBJ2-4, with TRBD1 matching 8 bases. The ends lost 5 bases at V and 7 bases at J; junction bases unmatched: 4. The V gene's germline CDR1 is DFQATT and CDR2 SNEGSKA (reference sequence). This CDR3 region has 12 residues. DNA of the CDR3: TGCAGTGCTCGGCAGGGGGCGAACATTCAGTACTTC. Its translation is CSARQGANIQYF.

The chain is built from TRBV20-1 and TRBJ1-5; D is uncertain. The length of the CDR3 is 16 residues. Germline V lookup: CDR1 DFQATT, CDR2 SNEGSKA (reference sequence). Trimming left V 6 bases short and J 6 bases short, with 24 bases between. The CDR3 DNA reads TGCAGTGCGAACTCGTGGGGATTCGGGCGCGGTCAGCCCCAGCATTTT. Amino acid sequence: CSANSWGFGRGQPQHF.

This clonotype occurred many times. V usage is TRBV29-1 and J usage is TRBJ2-7; possibly TRBD1 for D (5 bases). The germline V gene encodes CDR1 SQVTM and CDR2 ANQGSEA. Trimming pared 5 bases from V and 2 bases from J, leaving 13 bases between. This CDR3 has 13 residues. The CDR3 here is CSVQADSTYEQYF. Written as DNA, the CDR3 is TGCAGCGTTCAGGCTGACAGTACCTACGAGCAGTACTTC.

This clonotype was seen at least ten times. The chain combines TRBV20-1 with TRBJ2-5; 11 bases are a match to TRBD2. This CDR3 spans 14 amino acids. The germline V gene encodes CDR1 DFQATT and CDR2 SNEGSKA (reference sequence). The V gene end was trimmed by 2 bases and the J gene end by 13 bases; junction bases not matched to a gene: 12. In DNA, the CDR3 is TGCAGTGCTAGAAAGGGACTAGCGGCATCCCCGGCGTACTTC. It translates to CSARKGLAASPAYF.

This clonotype has at least ten counts. The CDR3 loop is CASSFLGQGNEQFF. The CDR3 DNA reads TGTGCCAGCAGTTTCCTCGGACAGGGGAATGAGCAGTTCTTC. The V and J genes are TRBV27 and TRBJ2-1; 9 positions match TRBD1. The ends lost 3 bases at V and 7 bases at J; junction bases unmatched: 4. In germline, CDR1 is MNHEY, CDR2 SMNVEV (reference sequence). CDR3 size: 14 residues.

Many counts were recorded for this clonotype. As DNA, the CDR3 is TGTGCCAGCAGCTTGGCGGGGGACTTATTGTATACGCAGTATTTT. Translated: CASSLAGDLLYTQYF. The chain joins TRBV7-8 to TRBJ2-3, with TRBD2 matching over 7 bases. The V gene's germline CDR1 is SGHVS and CDR2 FQNEAQ. This CDR3 is 15 amino acids long. V gave up 3 bases and J gave up 7 bases; unmatched junction bases: 10. Full variable domain (missing parts from reference TRBV7-8 and TRBJ2-3): GAGVSQSPRYKVAKRGQDVALRCDPISGHVSLFWYQQALGQGPEFLTYFQNEAQLDKSGLPSDRFFAERPEGSVSTLKIQRTQQEDSAVYLCASSLAGDLLYTQYFGPGTRLTVL.

This clonotype was seen repeatedly, ten times or more. V and J are TRBV7-2 and TRBJ2-1; 9 bases agree with TRBD2. The CDR3 extends over 17 amino acids. Trimming at V came to 2 bases and at J to 3 bases, leaving 8 bases not matched to a gene. The germline V gene has CDR1 SGHTA and CDR2 FQGNSA. In DNA, the CDR3 is TGTGCCAGCAGCTTAAGGCGGGAGGGGCTTCGCTACAATGAGCAGTTCTTC. This gives the protein CASSLRREGLRYNEQFF. Using reference TRBV7-2 and TRBJ2-1 for the parts outside the CDR3, the full variable domain is GAGVSQSPSNKVTEKGKDVELRCDPISGHTALYWYRQSLGQGLEFLIYFQGNSAPDKSGLPSDRFSAERTGGSVSTLTIQRTQQEDSAVYLCASSLRREGLRYNEQFFGPGTRLTVL.

This clonotype was observed many times. The V call is TRBV27, the J call TRBJ1-5; weak D call: TRBD1 (6 bases). The CDR3 spans 15 residues. Germline CDR1 reads MNHEY; CDR2 reads SMNVEV (reference sequence). V lost 5 bases and J 3 bases, leaving 14 bases between the germline ends. The CDR3 DNA follows: TGTGCCAGCAGTCCTTACGCGGGGGCCAATCAGCCCCAGCATTTT. Amino acid sequence: CASSPYAGANQPQHF.

This sequence joins TRBV11-2 and TRBJ2-3; unclear D gene. This CDR3 is built from 14 residues. Germline V lookup: CDR1 SGHAT, CDR2 FQNNGV. Trimming pared 5 bases from V and 8 bases from J, leaving 17 bases between. CDR3 residues: CASSPVGGDVTQYF. The DNA for the CDR3 is TGTGCCAGCAGCCCCGTGGGTGGAGATGTTACGCAGTATTTT.

As to this clonotype: This may be a read error: a much more frequent sequence differs by one nucleotide. The V gene is TRBV12-3 or TRBV12-4, the J gene TRBJ2-1; 14 bases are a match to TRBD2. The CDR3 has 18 residues. This CDR3 reads CTSSLAQGLAGAYNEQFF. The CDR3 DNA sequence: TGTACCAGCAGTTTAGCGCAGGGACTAGCGGGGGCCTACAATGAGCAGTTCTTC.

This clonotype came up many times. The DNA is left out, because the CDR3 cannot be placed on it with certainty; the CDR3 is given as TCRdb lists it. This chain's CDR3 is CASSGGGAVLRQHF. V and J are TRBV28 and TRBJ1-5. Per germline, CDR1 MDHEN and CDR2 SYDVKM. A total of 14 residues make up the CDR3, ends included.

The table lists this clonotype with many counts. The CDR3 sequence: CASSPIAGGTGELFF. Written as DNA, the CDR3 is TGTGCCAGCAGCCCTATAGCGGGCGGCACCGGGGAGCTGTTTTTT. This rearrangement joins TRBV7-9 to TRBJ2-2; 7 bases match TRBD2. J was trimmed by 4 bases and V by 5 bases; bases with no gene match: 7. The CDR3 contains 15 residues. CDR1 and CDR2 (germline): SEHNR, FQNEAQ (reference sequence).

This clonotype was picked up many times. The V gene is TRBV5-1, the J gene TRBJ1-1, with D tentatively TRBD1 (5 bases). Looked up from germline, CDR1 is SGHRS and CDR2 is YFSETQ. V lost 0 bases, J lost 3 bases, and 12 bases lay in between. This CDR3 has 15 amino acids. The CDR3 is CASSLESGTHTEAFF. The CDR3 nucleotides read TGCGCCAGCAGCTTGGAGTCCGGGACCCACACTGAAGCTTTCTTT.

This clonotype was picked up many times. J is TRBJ1-2 and V is TRBV2; 7 bases line up with TRBD1. Germline lookup yields CDR1 SNHLY and CDR2 FYNNEI. CDR3 length: 12 amino acids. V trimming: 6 bases; J trimming: 3 bases; junction bases outside the gene matches: 1. The CDR3 spells CASRTGDYGYTF. The CDR3 DNA sequence: TGTGCCAGCAGAACAGGGGACTATGGCTACACCTTC.

This chain uses TRBV7-9 with TRBJ2-3; the match to TRBD2 covers 13 bases. This CDR3 comprises 14 residues. The V and J ends lost 5 bases and 9 bases, in that order; junction bases with no gene match: 5. CDR1 is SEHNR, CDR2 FQNEAQ, per germline (reference sequence). DNA for the CDR3: TGTGCCAGCAGCCCTGGGACTAGCGGGGACACGCAGTATTTT. Its protein is CASSPGTSGDTQYF.

The table lists this clonotype with a few counts. CDR3 nucleotides: TGTGCCAGCAGCGTAGAGGGCCGGCCGGGGGGAAGCACAGATACGCAGTATTTT. Amino acids: CASSVEGRPGGSTDTQYF. The chain joins TRBV9 to TRBJ2-3, with TRBD2 matching 7 bases. Germline values: CDR1 SGDLS, CDR2 YYNGEE. V dropped 0 bases and J dropped 0; count of bases not matched to a gene: 10. The CDR3 runs 18 residues.

This clonotype was seen many times. This rearrangement joins TRBV10-3 to TRBJ2-1, with D tentatively TRBD2 (7 bases). Germline V gene data show CDR1 as ENHRY and CDR2 as SYGVKD. CDR3 length: 12 amino acids. V lost 4 bases to trimming and J lost 8 bases, with 9 bases between them. CDR3 nucleotides: TGTGCCATCAGTGGGGGGGGCGATGAGCAGTTCTTC. It translates to CAISGGGDEQFF.

This clonotype was counted many times. The rearrangement links TRBV12-3 or TRBV12-4 to TRBJ2-3; 10 bases fit TRBD1. The V and J ends lost 3 bases and 4 bases, in that order; junction bases with no gene match: 7. The CDR3 extends over 16 amino acids. CDR3 protein: CASSFPLGTGADTQYF. In nucleotides, the CDR3 is TGTGCCAGCAGTTTCCCCCTCGGGACAGGGGCAGATACGCAGTATTTT.

J is TRBJ2-7 and V is TRBV24-1; D is unclear. V was pared by 2 bases and J by 5 bases, with 6 bases between. This CDR3 is built from 12 residues. Germline V gives CDR1 KGHDR, CDR2 SFDVKD. CDR3 coding DNA: TGTGCCACCAGTGATTCGGGTAACGAGCAGTACTTC. Protein product: CATSDSGNEQYF.

Ten or more counts support this clonotype. The rearrangement links TRBV7-2 to TRBJ2-3; D is tentatively TRBD1 or TRBD2 (6 bases each). Germline V gene sequence: CDR1 SGHTA, CDR2 FQGNSA. CDR3 length: 15 residues. Trimming cost V 5 bases and J 8 bases, with 20 bases left between them. Here the CDR3 reads CASSLGTTMGGTQYF. The CDR3 coding sequence is TGTGCCAGCAGCCTGGGGACAACCATGGGGGGTACGCAGTATTTT.

This clonotype was detected many times. The rearrangement uses TRBV12-3 or TRBV12-4 and TRBJ2-3, with D unclear. CDR3 length: 13 amino acids. V lost 6 bases to trimming and J lost 4 bases, with 11 bases between them. CDR3 sequence: CASRRTGADTQYF. The CDR3 region has the DNA TGTGCCAGCAGGCGGACGGGCGCAGATACGCAGTATTTT.

In this sample, this clonotype turned up many times. The CDR3 protein is CASSWGSEAFF. The CDR3 nucleotides are TGTGCCAGCAGTTGGGGGTCTGAAGCTTTCTTT. J is TRBJ1-1 and V is TRBV5-4, with TRBD1 as a possible D gene (5 bases). With 5 bases removed from V and 6 bases from J, the gap between germline ends came to 8 bases. This CDR3 comprises 11 residues. The germline V gene has CDR1 SGHNT and CDR2 YYREEE (reference sequence).